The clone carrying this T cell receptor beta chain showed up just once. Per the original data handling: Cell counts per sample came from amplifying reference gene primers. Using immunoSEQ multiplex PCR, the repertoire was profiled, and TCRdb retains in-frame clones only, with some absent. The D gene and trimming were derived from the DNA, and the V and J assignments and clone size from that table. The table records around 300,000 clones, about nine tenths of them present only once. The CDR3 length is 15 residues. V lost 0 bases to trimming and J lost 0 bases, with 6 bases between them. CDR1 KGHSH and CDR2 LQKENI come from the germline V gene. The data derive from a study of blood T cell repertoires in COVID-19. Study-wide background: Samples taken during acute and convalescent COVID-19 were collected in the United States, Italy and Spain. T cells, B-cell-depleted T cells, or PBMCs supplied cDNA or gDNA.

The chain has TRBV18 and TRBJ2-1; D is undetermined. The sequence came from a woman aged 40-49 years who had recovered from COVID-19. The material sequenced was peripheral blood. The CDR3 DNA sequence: TGTGCCAGCTCACCACCCCCCAGCTCCTACAATGAGCAGTTCTTC. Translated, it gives CASSPPPSSYNEQFF.